Each of the 25 T cell receptor beta chains below was sequenced from the same sample in a study of cytomegalovirus exposure and HLA in healthy donors (dated by TCRdb to about 2017). The method was the immunoSEQ multiplex PCR assay. A mixture of 60 forward primers for TCR Vbeta segments and 13 reverse primers for TCR Jbeta segments was used in the multiplex PCR. TCRdb took this table from immuneACCESS and kept in-frame rearrangements with V and J called. Such tables lack part of the clones; where checked against another copy, unresolved V genes explain under half of the gap, and the rest is unexplained. A total of roughly 120,000 clones appear in this sample, about 81% of them only once. The ten most abundant clones make up approximately 2% of the sample. What was sequenced was PBMCs. These receptors were collected from a man between 35 and 55 years old in good health and CMV-seronegative.

The V gene is TRBV7-9, the J gene TRBJ2-3, with 7 bases identical to TRBD2. V dropped 2 bases and J dropped 2; count of bases not matched to a gene: 7. The CDR3 runs 16 residues. From germline, CDR1 is SEHNR and CDR2 FQNEAQ (reference sequence). CDR3 residues: CASSLTTSAYTDTQYF. In nucleotides, the CDR3 is TGTGCCAGCAGCTTAACTACTAGCGCCTACACAGATACGCAGTATTTT.

This clone was seen a handful of times. The chain uses TRBV12-5 and TRBJ2-1, with D hard to call. V was clipped by 3 bases and J by 9 bases, with 6 bases between them. The CDR3 runs 11 residues. CDR1 is LGHNT and CDR2 is FRNRAP in the germline V gene. CDR3 sequence: CASGFGSEQFF. CDR3 sequence (DNA): TGTGCTAGTGGTTTCGGTTCTGAGCAGTTCTTC.

The rearrangement uses TRBV7-8 and TRBJ1-5; D is unclear. The CDR3 spans 16 residues. Trimming took off 2 bases at V and 0 bases at J, with 11 bases between the two ends. Germline V CDR1 and CDR2: SGHVS, FQNEAQ. The CDR3 bases are TGTGCCAGCAGCTTAAATAGTCTCCATAGCAATCAGCCCCAGCATTTT. It codes for CASSLNSLHSNQPQHF.

This sequence joins TRBV10-3 and TRBJ1-6; D unclear. The CDR3 is made up of 12 amino acids. Looked up from germline, CDR1 is ENHRY and CDR2 is SYGVKD. Trimming took off 5 bases at V and 10 bases at J, with 9 bases between the two ends. The CDR3, as DNA: TGTGCCATCAGTTCAGGTGACTCACCCCTCCACTTT. Amino acid sequence: CAISSGDSPLHF.

The chain recombines TRBV7-9 with TRBJ2-5; maybe TRBD2 (5 bases). This CDR3 has 15 residues. The V gene lost 3 bases and the J gene lost 5 bases, with 16 bases spanning the gap. The germline V gene has CDR1 SEHNR and CDR2 FQNEAQ (reference sequence). The CDR3 DNA is TGTGCCAGCAGCTTTCCCTCACTAGTTGGGGAGACCCAGTACTTC. Residues: CASSFPSLVGETQYF.

This chain uses TRBV10-3 with TRBJ2-3; D perhaps matches TRBD2 (5 bases). With 6 bases removed from V and 3 bases from J, the gap between germline ends came to 10 bases. The CDR3 has 13 amino acids. Germline lookup yields CDR1 ENHRY and CDR2 SYGVKD. Here the CDR3 reads CAIRLEATDTQYF. CDR3 in DNA: TGTGCCATCAGACTGGAGGCAACAGATACGCAGTATTTT.

The rearrangement joins TRBV5-1 to TRBJ2-3; D unclear. The CDR3 runs to 15 residues. Per the germline V gene, CDR1 is SGHRS and CDR2 is YFSETQ. The V and J ends lost 1 base and 1 base respectively, with 10 bases between them. CDR3 sequence: CASSLSGPRTDTQYF. The CDR3 region has the DNA TGCGCCAGCAGCTTGTCGGGTCCGCGCACAGATACGCAGTATTTT. The variable domain in full, with the rest retrieved from reference TRBV5-1 and TRBJ2-3, is KAGVTQTPRYLIKTRGQQVTLSCSPISGHRSVSWYQQTPGQGLQFLFEYFSETQRNKGNFPGRFSGRQFSNSRSEMNVSTLELGDSALYLCASSLSGPRTDTQYFGPGTRLTVL.

The V call is TRBV19, the J call TRBJ2-7; no firm D call. The CDR3 loop spans 14 amino acids. Germline CDR1 and CDR2: LNHDA and SQIVND (reference sequence). Trimming left V 3 bases short and J 2 bases short, with 11 bases between. In nucleotides, the CDR3 is TGTGCCAGTAGTATGGTCGGTCCTCCCTACGAGCAGTACTTC. As protein: CASSMVGPPYEQYF. The entire variable domain, with the rest obtained from reference TRBV19 and TRBJ2-7, is as follows: DGGITQSPKYLFRKEGQNVTLSCEQNLNHDAMYWYRQDPGQGLRLIYYSQIVNDFQKGDIAEGYSVSREKKESFPLTVTSAQKNPTAFYLCASSMVGPPYEQYFGPGTRLTVT.

The chain is built from TRBV7-2 and TRBJ2-3; the match to TRBD2 covers 8 bases. The trim removed 3 bases at V and 5 bases at J, leaving 7 bases unmatched. This CDR3 comprises 15 residues. Germline V gene lookup returns CDR1 SGHTA and CDR2 FQGNSA. In nucleotides, the CDR3 is TGTGCCAGCAGCTTGGCGGGGGGCGGGGAAGATACGCAGTATTTT. It translates to CASSLAGGGEDTQYF.

The rearrangement links TRBV9 to TRBJ1-4; D gene ambiguous. The CDR3 is 14 amino acids. V was cut by 3 bases and J by 8 bases, with 14 bases left in between. From germline, CDR1 is SGDLS and CDR2 YYNGEE. The CDR3 DNA is TGTGCCAGCAGCGCCTATCCAGCGGGGGAAAAACTGTTTTTT. Translating gives CASSAYPAGEKLFF.

The V gene is TRBV5-1, the J gene TRBJ1-3; D might be TRBD1 (6 bases). Trimming stripped 7 bases from V and 0 bases from J, with 11 bases between. This CDR3 is built from 14 residues. Germline loops: CDR1 SGHRS, CDR2 YFSETQ. This CDR3 is CASSDRPSGNTIYF. The CDR3 nucleotides are TGCGCCAGCTCGGACAGACCCTCTGGAAACACCATATATTTT.

The chain combines TRBV25-1 with TRBJ2-3, with 8 bases fitting TRBD2. The CDR3 sequence is 15 residues long. Unmatched junction bases numbered 6, after V lost 2 bases and J lost 5 bases. Germline CDR1 is MGHDK and CDR2 is SYGVNS. CDR3 bases: TGTGCCAGCAGTGAACAGCGGGGGCCTCGAGATACGCAGTATTTT. This translates into CASSEQRGPRDTQYF.

V gene TRBV27 combines with J gene TRBJ1-4, with a weak D call TRBD1 (6 bases). Germline assignment: CDR1 MNHEY and CDR2 SMNVEV (reference sequence). V was shortened by 5 bases and J by 3 bases, with 13 bases between the two germline ends. CDR3 size: 15 residues. The CDR3 DNA reads TGTGCCAGCAGTGGTAACAGGGCGCCTAATGAAAAACTGTTTTTT. This encodes CASSGNRAPNEKLFF.

The rearrangement uses TRBV7-2 and TRBJ1-1; TRBD1 is a possible D gene (6 bases). Germline CDR1 reads SGHTA; CDR2 reads FQGNSA. Trimming cost V 0 bases and J 0 bases, with 11 bases left between them. There are 16 residues in the CDR3. CDR3 loop: CASSLARGGLNTEAFF. The CDR3 bases are TGTGCCAGCAGCTTAGCGCGCGGGGGCTTGAACACTGAAGCTTTCTTT.

The count of this clone is one. The chain has TRBV28 and TRBJ2-7; 11 nucleotides match TRBD1. CDR1 MDHEN and CDR2 SYDVKM come from the germline V gene. The CDR3 loop spans 15 amino acids. Trimming at V came to 5 bases and at J to 6 bases, leaving 9 bases not matched to a gene. CDR3 DNA sequence: TGTGCCAGCAGTACTTCCGGGACAGGGGGGGGCGAGCAGTACTTC. Protein sequence: CASSTSGTGGGEQYF.

CDR3 sequence (DNA): TGCGCCAGCAGCTTGGCGGCTACTACGGAGACCCAGTACTTC. Translated, it gives CASSLAATTETQYF. The chain joins TRBV5-1 to TRBJ2-5; no reliable D call. This CDR3 spans 14 amino acids. The germline V and J ends were trimmed by 0 bases and 5 bases, with 11 bases remaining between them. Germline-derived CDR1 and CDR2 are SGHRS and YFSETQ.

The chain combines TRBV19 with TRBJ1-1, with a weak D call TRBD1 (6 bases). This CDR3 is built from 11 residues. Germline loops: CDR1 LNHDA, CDR2 SQIVND (reference sequence). The germline V and J ends were trimmed by 10 bases and 13 bases, with 19 bases remaining between them. CDR3 sequence (DNA): TGTGCCACGCACGGGCAGGGGTGGAGTTTCTTT. It is translated as CATHGQGWSFF.

The V and J genes are TRBV27 and TRBJ1-5; TRBD1 matches at 7 bases. J was trimmed by 5 bases and V by 5 bases; bases with no gene match: 6. Germline V gene data show CDR1 as MNHEY and CDR2 as SMNVEV (reference sequence). The CDR3 contains 14 residues. CDR3 nucleotides: TGTGCCAGCAGTAGAAACAGGGGTGATCAGCCCCAGCATTTT. It is translated as CASSRNRGDQPQHF.

This chain uses TRBV28 with TRBJ2-5, with D possibly TRBD1 on 5 matching bases. Gene TRBJ2-7 matches the end of the DNA better, so the J call may be wrong. Germline V gene data show CDR1 as MDHEN and CDR2 as SYDVKM. CDR3 length: 14 amino acids. The DNA for the CDR3 is TGTGCCAGCAGTCCTGTGGGGCACGGTAACGAGCAGTACTTC. Its translation is CASSPVGHGNEQYF.

The chain uses TRBV2 and TRBJ1-3; D call uncertain. Germline-derived CDR1 and CDR2 are SNHLY and FYNNEI. The V end lost 8 bases, the J end lost 0 bases, and 11 bases lay between the germline ends. This CDR3 is built from 14 residues. CDR3 amino acids: CASDDIGSGNTIYF. In DNA, the CDR3 is TGTGCCAGCGATGACATAGGCTCTGGAAACACCATATATTTT.

V gene TRBV7-8 combines with J gene TRBJ2-1; D possibly corresponds to TRBD2 (5 bases). This CDR3 has 13 amino acids. Looked up from germline, CDR1 is SGHVS and CDR2 is FQNEAQ. The V and J ends lost 5 bases and 9 bases respectively, with 14 bases between them. The CDR3 region is CASSAREFGEQFF. The CDR3, as DNA: TGTGCCAGCAGCGCTAGGGAGTTTGGTGAGCAGTTCTTC.

This chain links TRBV7-2 with TRBJ2-3; D may be TRBD2 (5 bases). Germline-derived CDR1 and CDR2 are SGHTA and FQGNSA. The CDR3 length is 16 residues. Trimming pared 2 bases from V and 5 bases from J, leaving 17 bases between. CDR3 DNA: TGTGCCAGCAGCTTAAAGTCGGGTGGCGGGCGAGATACGCAGTATTTT. It yields the protein CASSLKSGGGRDTQYF.

The rearrangement uses TRBV7-8 and TRBJ1-1; 8 positions match TRBD1. The CDR3 consists of 14 residues. Per germline, CDR1 SGHVS and CDR2 FQNEAQ. V was pared by 3 bases and J by 0 bases, with 0 bases of the junction left unmatched. As DNA, the CDR3 is TGTGCCAGCAGCTTGACAGGGGTGAACACTGAAGCTTTCTTT. Its translation is CASSLTGVNTEAFF.

This clone appeared once. V is TRBV27 and J is TRBJ1-4; D might be TRBD1 (6 bases). This CDR3 has 17 amino acids. The ends were cut back, 4 bases at V and 2 bases at J, with 17 bases in the middle. Germline loops: CDR1 MNHEY, CDR2 SMNVEV (reference sequence). The CDR3 sequence is CASSSPGTSGTNEKLFF. The CDR3 DNA is TGTGCCAGCAGTTCCCCCGGGACATCCGGCACTAATGAAAAACTGTTTTTT.

V usage is TRBV4-3 and J usage is TRBJ1-6; tentative D call: TRBD1 (5 bases). CDR3 length: 15 residues. Germline lookup yields CDR1 LGHNA and CDR2 YSLEER. The V end lost 4 bases, the J end lost 7 bases, and 14 bases lay between the germline ends. The CDR3 region has the DNA TGCGCCAGCAGCCTAACGACAGACTCCAATTCACCCCTCCACTTT. It is translated as CASSLTTDSNSPLHF.